This T cell receptor (beta chain) was sequenced during a study of blood T cell repertoires in COVID-19. At the level of the study: Acute and convalescent COVID-19 samples came from the United States, Italy and Spain. T cells, B-cell-depleted T cells, or PBMCs supplied cDNA or gDNA.

This clone appeared a few times. Authors' analysis steps: Nucleated cell number was recorded as an estimate derived from reference gene primer amplification. The repertoire was sequenced with immunoSEQ multiplex PCR; TCRdb's copy has only in-frame clones and lacks some. V, J and clone size derive from that table, while D and trimming were established from the DNA sequence. This sample yields about 170,000 clones, of which 70% to 85% are seen a single time; 22% belongs to the top ten. This TCR came from an elderly woman with acute or convalescent COVID-19. The sequenced material came from peripheral blood.

For the CDR3, the DNA is TGTGCCAGCAGCTTTAGACCGGGACAGGGAGTCGAGACCCAGTACTTC. Amino acids: CASSFRPGQGVETQYF. The chain uses TRBV5-5 and TRBJ2-5; 9 bases map to TRBD1. The CDR3 totals 16 residues. The ends lost 2 bases at V and 5 bases at J; junction bases unmatched: 10. From germline, CDR1 is SGHKS and CDR2 YYEKEE (reference sequence).